This T cell receptor beta chain was identified in a study of T cells in Graves' hyperthyroidism and ophthalmopathy. The hyperthyroidism was newly diagnosed and had lasted under 2 months; the patients were aged 18 to 65. Uncontrolled infection, other autoimmune disease, pregnancy or lactation disqualified patients from enrolment. In this sample, this clonotype turned up many times. CDR1 is LGHDT and CDR2 is YNNKEL in the germline V gene (reference sequence). This CDR3 contains 14 residues. With V trimmed by 0 bases and J by 5 bases, 2 bases remained unmatched. Amplification of TCR beta CDR3 regions was performed using RNA transcripts as template. Primed by the HTBI set, a first-round RT-PCR was run on the TCR CDR3. TCRdb fed the multiplex PCR reads into MiXCR, producing one record per CDR3 protein. The sample has roughly 380,000 distinct CDR3 sequences, over 11% seen once.

The specimen was blood. This receptor was identified in a woman aged 55-70 years with Graves' hyperthyroidism. V is TRBV3-1 and J is TRBJ2-3, with TRBD2 matching over 7 bases. The CDR3 DNA follows: TGTGCCAGCAGCCAAGATTGGGGGGGAGATACGCAGTATTTT. Residues: CASSQDWGGDTQYF.